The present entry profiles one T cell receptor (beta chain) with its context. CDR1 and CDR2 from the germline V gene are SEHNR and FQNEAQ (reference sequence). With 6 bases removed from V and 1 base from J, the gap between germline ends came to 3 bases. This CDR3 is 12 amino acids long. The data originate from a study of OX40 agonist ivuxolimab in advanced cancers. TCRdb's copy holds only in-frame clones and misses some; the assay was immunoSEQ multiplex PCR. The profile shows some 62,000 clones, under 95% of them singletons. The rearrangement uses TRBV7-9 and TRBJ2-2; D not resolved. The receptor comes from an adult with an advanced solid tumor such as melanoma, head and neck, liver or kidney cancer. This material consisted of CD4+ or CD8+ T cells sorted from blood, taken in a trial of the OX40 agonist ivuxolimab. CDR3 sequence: CASRENTGELFF. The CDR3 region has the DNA TGTGCCAGCAGAGAGAACACCGGGGAGCTGTTTTTT.